This entry lists 13 T cell receptor beta chains sequenced from one sample in a study. TCRdb reanalysed the RT-PCR reads using MiXCR and keeps one entry per CDR3 protein. Counted here are more than 550,000 distinct CDR3 sequences, 14% occurring once; the ten biggest clones make up 3.6%. Sequenced input: memory CD4+ T cells from blood. Receptor source: a female donor in good health, serving as a healthy control.

The chain couples TRBV25-1 to TRBJ2-1, with 9 bases matching TRBD2. Germline V gene lookup returns CDR1 MGHDK and CDR2 SYGVNS. V shed 3 bases, J shed 5 bases, and the junction held 11 bases outside the gene matches. The CDR3 extends over 17 amino acids. DNA of the CDR3: TGTGCCAGCAGTGATCTACGGCAGCGGGGGGTCGACAATGAGCAGTTCTTC. Translation gives CASSDLRQRGVDNEQFF.

This clonotype showed up many times. The chain couples TRBV6-5 to TRBJ2-2; D unclear. The germline gives CDR1 MNHEY, CDR2 SVGAGI. The CDR3 consists of 15 residues. V gave up 6 bases and J gave up 5 bases, with 16 bases separating them. This CDR3 reads CASSIDGHLTGELFF. Written as DNA, the CDR3 is TGTGCCAGCAGCATCGACGGCCATCTAACCGGGGAGCTGTTTTTT.

The chain joins TRBV20-1 to TRBJ2-7; 7 bases align to TRBD1. Germline trimming cut 2 bases from V and 5 bases from J; bases unmatched to any gene: 3. The germline gives CDR1 DFQATT, CDR2 SNEGSKA (reference sequence). The CDR3 totals 12 residues. The CDR3 sequence: CSARKDRDEQYF. The CDR3 region has the DNA TGCAGTGCTAGAAAAGACAGGGACGAGCAGTACTTC.

This clonotype has more than one count but fewer than ten. This chain connects TRBV12-3 or TRBV12-4 to TRBJ2-1; D is tentatively TRBD1 or TRBD2 (7 bases each). The CDR3 sequence is 15 residues long. Between the trimmed V and J ends, which lost 2 bases and 9 bases, there was a span of 17 bases. CDR3 protein: CASSLRQGEGGEQFF. The DNA for the CDR3 is TGTGCCAGCAGTTTAAGGCAGGGGGAGGGTGGTGAGCAGTTCTTC.

This clonotype was recorded many times. The chain uses TRBV29-1 and TRBJ1-5, with TRBD1 matching 10 bases. In germline, CDR1 is SQVTM, CDR2 ANQGSEA. With V trimmed by 4 bases and J by 6 bases, 3 bases remained unmatched. The CDR3 sequence is 13 residues long. This CDR3 is CSVVRDRGQPQHF. The DNA of the CDR3 is TGCAGCGTTGTGCGGGACAGGGGTCAGCCCCAGCATTTT.

V is TRBV20-1 and J is TRBJ2-7; TRBD2 aligns across 7 bases. V gave up 5 bases and J gave up 6 bases; unmatched junction bases: 13. The CDR3 sequence is 14 residues long. Germline CDR1 is DFQATT and CDR2 is SNEGSKA (reference sequence). For the CDR3, the DNA is TGCAGTGCTGGGACGGGCGGGAGCTTCTCCGAGCAGTACTTC. This encodes CSAGTGGSFSEQYF.

In its sample, this clonotype was seen a few times. The rearrangement links TRBV4-3 to TRBJ2-1; D unresolved. V lost 2 bases and J lost 5, with 10 bases in between. CDR1 LGHNA and CDR2 YSLEER come from the germline V gene. The CDR3 contains 14 residues. CDR3 in amino acids: CASSQLHRNNEQFF. CDR3 bases: TGCGCCAGCAGCCAATTGCACAGAAACAATGAGCAGTTCTTC.

In its sample, this clonotype was seen many times. The chain carries TRBV5-1 and TRBJ1-1; D may be TRBD1 (6 bases). V lost 0 bases, J lost 3 bases, and 15 bases lay in between. The CDR3 runs 16 residues. Germline V lookup: CDR1 SGHRS, CDR2 YFSETQ. The CDR3 DNA reads TGCGCCAGCAGCTTGGGAGCAGGGGCAACGGACACTGAAGCTTTCTTT. Residues: CASSLGAGATDTEAFF.

There are a few counts of this clonotype. The chain has TRBV12-3 or TRBV12-4 and TRBJ2-3; D unclear. Trimming shortened V by 6 bases and J by 4 bases, and 5 bases separated the two germline ends. The CDR3 totals 11 residues. In DNA form, the CDR3 reads TGTGCCAGCAGGGGCCCAGATACGCAGTATTTT. As protein: CASRGPDTQYF.

The V and J genes are TRBV30 and TRBJ2-7, with TRBD2 matching over 9 bases. This CDR3 comprises 12 residues. Germline V gene sequence: CDR1 GTSNPN, CDR2 SVGIG (reference sequence). V lost 4 bases, J lost 3 bases, and 1 base stayed unmatched. The CDR3 is CAWTTSGYEQYF. The CDR3, as DNA: TGTGCCTGGACGACTAGCGGCTACGAGCAGTACTTC. Full variable domain (missing parts from reference TRBV30 and TRBJ2-7): SQTIHQWPATLVQPVGSPLSLECTVEGTSNPNLYWYRQAAGRGLQLLFYSVGIGQISSEVPQNLSASRPQDRQFILSSKKLLLSDSGFYLCAWTTSGYEQYFGPGTRLTVT.

The chain recombines TRBV10-3 with TRBJ2-7, with 7 positions matching TRBD2. The CDR3 is made up of 16 amino acids. The germline V gene has CDR1 ENHRY and CDR2 SYGVKD. V shed 6 bases and J 0 bases; nucleotides not matched to a gene: 11. CDR3 sequence: CAISLKSGGISYEQYF. In DNA, the CDR3 is TGTGCCATCAGCCTTAAGTCGGGAGGAATCTCCTACGAGCAGTACTTC.

At least ten counts were recorded for this clonotype. The rearrangement links TRBV12-3 or TRBV12-4 to TRBJ2-1; 8 bases fit TRBD2. J was trimmed by 11 bases and V by 6 bases; bases with no gene match: 3. The CDR3 is 11 residues long. The CDR3 spells CASSVAGKQFF. The CDR3 DNA sequence: TGTGCCAGCAGCGTAGCGGGGAAGCAGTTCTTC.

The genes are TRBV6-5 and TRBJ1-2; no clear D gene. This CDR3 contains 15 residues. CDR1 and CDR2 (germline): MNHEY, SVGAGI. V lost 4 bases and J 5 bases, leaving 17 bases between the germline ends. Here the CDR3 DNA reads TGTGCCAGCAGTTTAGACCGCCTCGGTTGGTATGGCTACACCTTC. Translated: CASSLDRLGWYGYTF.